These T cell receptor beta chains were read from a single sample in a study of high-grade serous ovarian cancer treatment subgroups. The method was immunoSEQ multiplex PCR; TCRdb's version includes in-frame clones alone and lacks a portion of them. The sample includes some 1,800 clones, roughly three quarters seen only once; the top ten take less than 6.5%. Material: tumor tissue. Receptor source: a human donor with high-grade serous ovarian cancer. CDR3s include the opening cysteine and the closing phenylalanine or tryptophan. A D gene is named only where the DNA matches it firmly. Size values are once, few and many counts, or a class for expanded clones, and some rows have none.

15	.	TRBV7-2	.	TRBJ2-7	TGTGCCAGCAGCTCGTGGGGGGAGAGAAGAGGCGAGCAGTACTTC	CASSSWGERRGEQYF
12	.	TRBV19	.	TRBJ2-5	TGTGCCAGTAGCTCTGAGGGTGGGACCCAGTACTTC	CASSSEGGTQYF
14	.	TRBV2	.	TRBJ2-1	TGTGCCAGCGTACTCGAGGGCCTATACAATGAGCAGTTCTTC	CASVLEGLYNEQFF
14	few	TRBV7-9	.	TRBJ1-5	TGTGCCAGCAGCTTAGGGGGTGTGGACCAGCCCCAGCATTTT	CASSLGGVDQPQHF
18	.	TRBV19	TRBD2	TRBJ2-6	TGTGCCAGTAGCTTACCGGGACTAGCGGTTGAAGGGGCCAACGTCCTGACTTTC	CASSLPGLAVEGANVLTF
13	.	TRBV25-1	.	TRBJ1-6	TGTGCCAGCAGTCGCGCCGTTTCTTCACCCCTCCACTTT	CASSRAVSSPLHF
15	.	TRBV11-2	TRBD1	TRBJ2-7	TGTGCCAGCAGCTTATGGCAGGACAGGGGCTACGAGCAGTACTTC	CASSLWQDRGYEQYF
16	.	TRBV2	.	TRBJ2-4	TGTGCCAGCAGCCCTCAAGGGACGGTAGCCAAAAACATTCAGTACTTC	CASSPQGTVAKNIQYF
15	few	TRBV7-9	.	TRBJ1-4	TGTGCCAGCAGCCCGCGACAGACAACTAATGAAAAACTGTTTTTT	CASSPRQTTNEKLFF
12	.	TRBV6-5	.	TRBJ1-5	TGTGCCAGCAGTACTAGCAATCAGCCCCAGCATTTT	CASSTSNQPQHF
14	once	TRBV5-1	TRBD1	TRBJ2-1	TGCGCCAGCAATTACAGGGGTGGCCACAATGAGCAGTTCTTC	CASNYRGGHNEQFF